What follows is one T cell receptor (beta chain) and its context. Trimming cost V 6 bases and J 4 bases, with 15 bases left between them. This CDR3 contains 15 residues. CDR1 is KGHSH, CDR2 LQKENI, per germline. These data originate in a study of neoadjuvant nivolumab and ipilimumab in lung cancer. This table comes from immunoSEQ multiplex PCR, and its TCRdb copy is limited to in-frame clones, with some not included. The table has around 4,000 clones, roughly 81% seen once. The sequence derives from an adult with non-small cell lung cancer. Some clones in this sample may be carry-over from other donors' samples. The sequenced sample was normal lung tissue adjacent to the tumor, obtained after neoadjuvant nivolumab, alone or with ipilimumab, at or shortly before surgery. V is TRBV18 and J is TRBJ2-2; TRBD2 is a possible D gene (6 bases). The CDR3 DNA is TGTGCCAGCTCCCACCGGGACTCCACCACCGGGGAGCTGTTTTTT. Translating gives CASSHRDSTTGELFF.